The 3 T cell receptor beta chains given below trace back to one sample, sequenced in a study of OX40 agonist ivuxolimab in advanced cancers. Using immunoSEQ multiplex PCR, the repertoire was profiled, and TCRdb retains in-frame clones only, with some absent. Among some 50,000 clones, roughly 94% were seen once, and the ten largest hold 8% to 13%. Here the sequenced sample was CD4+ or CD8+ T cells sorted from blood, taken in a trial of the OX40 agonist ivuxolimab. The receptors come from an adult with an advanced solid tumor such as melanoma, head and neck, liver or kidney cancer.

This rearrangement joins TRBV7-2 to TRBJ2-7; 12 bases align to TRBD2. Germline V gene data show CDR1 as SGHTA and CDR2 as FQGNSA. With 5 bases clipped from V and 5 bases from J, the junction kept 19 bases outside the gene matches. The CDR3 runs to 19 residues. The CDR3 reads CASSPHTRLAGALRNEQYF. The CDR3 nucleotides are TGTGCCAGCAGCCCGCACACCCGACTAGCGGGAGCTCTTCGAAACGAGCAGTACTTC.

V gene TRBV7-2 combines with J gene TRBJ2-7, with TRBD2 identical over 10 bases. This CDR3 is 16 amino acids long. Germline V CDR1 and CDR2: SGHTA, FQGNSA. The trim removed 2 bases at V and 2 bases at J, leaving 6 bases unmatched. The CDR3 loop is CASSLSSSGRTYEQYF. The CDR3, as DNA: TGTGCCAGCAGCTTAAGTTCTAGCGGGAGAACCTACGAGCAGTACTTC. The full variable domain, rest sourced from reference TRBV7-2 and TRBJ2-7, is GAGVSQSPSNKVTEKGKDVELRCDPISGHTALYWYRQSLGQGLEFLIYFQGNSAPDKSGLPSDRFSAERTGGSVSTLTIQRTQQEDSAVYLCASSLSSSGRTYEQYFGPGTRLTVT.

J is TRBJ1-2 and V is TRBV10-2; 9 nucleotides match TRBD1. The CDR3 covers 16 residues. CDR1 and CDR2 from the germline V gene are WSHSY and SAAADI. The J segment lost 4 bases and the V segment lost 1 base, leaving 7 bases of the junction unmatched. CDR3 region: CASSELGQGKLYGYTF. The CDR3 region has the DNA TGCGCCAGCAGTGAGTTAGGACAGGGGAAACTCTATGGCTACACCTTC.